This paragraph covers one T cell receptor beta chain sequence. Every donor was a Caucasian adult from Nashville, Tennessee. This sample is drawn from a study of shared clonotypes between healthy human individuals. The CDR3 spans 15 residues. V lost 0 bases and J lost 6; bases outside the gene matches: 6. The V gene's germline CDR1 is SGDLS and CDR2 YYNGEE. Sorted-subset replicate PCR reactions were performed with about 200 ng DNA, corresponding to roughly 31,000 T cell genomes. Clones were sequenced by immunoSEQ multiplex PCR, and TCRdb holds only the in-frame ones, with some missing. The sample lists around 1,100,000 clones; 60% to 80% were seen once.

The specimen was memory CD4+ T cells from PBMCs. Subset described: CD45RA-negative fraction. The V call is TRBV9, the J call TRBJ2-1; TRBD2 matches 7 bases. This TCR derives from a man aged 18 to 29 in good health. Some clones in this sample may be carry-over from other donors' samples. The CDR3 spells CASSVETGGINEQFF. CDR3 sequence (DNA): TGTGCCAGCAGCGTAGAAACGGGAGGAATCAATGAGCAGTTCTTC. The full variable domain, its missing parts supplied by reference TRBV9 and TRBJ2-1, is DSGVTQTPKHLITATGQRVTLRCSPRSGDLSVYWYQQSLDQGLQFLIQYYNGEERAKGNILERFSAQQFPDLHSELNLSSLELGDSALYFCASSVETGGINEQFFGPGTRLTVL.